This T cell receptor beta chain originates from a study of blood T cell repertoires in COVID-19. Original methodology: Amplification with reference gene primers provided the estimates of nucleated cell counts. The data were produced by immunoSEQ multiplex PCR, yet TCRdb's version contains in-frame clones alone and is incomplete. V, J and clone size are taken as reported in that table, and D and trimming were inferred from the DNA itself. Of about 350,000 clones listed, roughly 90% are singletons. Living in 24 US areas, the participants were between 18 and 89 years of age. Cohorts were assigned according to the clinical history that participants reported. What the recovered Cohort 3 donors had was two negative PCRs, clearance, or symptom resolution. The clonotype comes from a woman aged 25 to 39 who had recovered from COVID-19. Material for sequencing was PBMCs or T cells enriched from blood (not recorded which).

CDR3 in amino acids: CASSQSGIYGYTF. DNA of the CDR3: TGTGCCAGCAGCCAATCAGGGATCTATGGCTACACCTTC. This chain uses TRBV14 with TRBJ1-2; D perhaps matches TRBD1 (5 bases). This CDR3 has 13 residues. The germline V gene encodes CDR1 SGHDN and CDR2 FVKESK. The V gene lost 2 bases and the J gene lost 4 bases, with 8 bases spanning the gap.